A single sample is the source of the 16 T cell receptor beta chains below, sequenced in a study of regulatory T cells in long-lasting Graves disease. The time point was: newly diagnosed GD, antithyroid drugs for less than 3 months. The TCR library used RNA extracted from PBMCs. Investigators prepared the TCR beta libraries by applying iRepertoire HTBI primers and Arm-PCR of CDR3 regions. One entry per CDR3 protein, called by TCRdb with MiXCR from the multiplex PCR reads. Here the sample spans about 620,000 distinct CDR3 sequences, 15% to 20% being singletons. This sample also belongs to another study, concerning T cells in Graves' hyperthyroidism and ophthalmopathy.

Sample: peripheral blood mononuclear cells (PBMCs), taken at new diagnosis, from a patient treated with antithyroid drugs. These TCRs come from a woman in her twenties or thirties with Graves disease.

This clonotype was counted at least ten times. The chain combines TRBV27 with TRBJ1-5, with D possibly TRBD1 on 5 matching bases. Germline lookup yields CDR1 MNHEY and CDR2 SMNVEV (reference sequence). The CDR3 sequence is 15 residues long. Trimming cost V 5 bases and J 6 bases, with 17 bases left between them. Here the CDR3 reads CASSRGGVSVQPQHF. The DNA for the CDR3 is TGTGCCAGCAGTCGAGGAGGGGTATCGGTTCAGCCCCAGCATTTT.

A few counts support this clonotype. This rearrangement joins TRBV18 to TRBJ2-1; D ambiguous. This CDR3 comprises 13 residues. The V end lost 1 base, the J end lost 8 bases, and 9 bases lay between the germline ends. In germline, CDR1 is KGHSH, CDR2 LQKENI. CDR3 amino acids: CASSPQGRDEQFF. The DNA for the CDR3 is TGTGCCAGCTCACCACAGGGCCGGGATGAGCAGTTCTTC.

In its sample, this clonotype was seen a few times. The rearrangement links TRBV19 to TRBJ2-4; TRBD2 might be the D (6 bases). Trimming took 4 bases from V and 5 from J, leaving 15 bases between them. CDR1 LNHDA and CDR2 SQIVND come from the germline V gene (reference sequence). The CDR3 runs to 15 residues. DNA for the CDR3: TGTGCCAGTAGTAGAGGAGGGATAAGGGAAAACATTCAGTACTTC. Its translation: CASSRGGIRENIQYF. Filled out from reference TRBV19 and TRBJ2-4, the complete variable domain reads DGGITQSPKYLFRKEGQNVTLSCEQNLNHDAMYWYRQDPGQGLRLIYYSQIVNDFQKGDIAEGYSVSREKKESFPLTVTSAQKNPTAFYLCASSRGGIRENIQYFGAGTRLSVL.

This clonotype showed up many times. CDR3 in DNA: TGTGCCAGCAGTGGGCTTAGCGGACCCACAGATACGCAGTATTTT. Translating gives CASSGLSGPTDTQYF. This chain connects TRBV2 to TRBJ2-3, with D possibly being TRBD2 (6 bases). The CDR3 is made up of 15 amino acids. CDR1 SNHLY and CDR2 FYNNEI come from the germline V gene. V lost 4 bases, J lost 2 bases, and 13 bases lay in between.

This clonotype was detected many times. The rearrangement links TRBV12-3 or TRBV12-4 to TRBJ2-1, with D unclear. The CDR3 has 15 amino acids. Trimming took off 6 bases at V and 1 base at J, with 13 bases between the two ends. The CDR3 DNA is TGTGCCAGCAGCTGGCGGATTATATCCTACAATGAGCAGTTCTTC. This gives the protein CASSWRIISYNEQFF.

This clonotype has just a few counts. The chain combines TRBV14 with TRBJ2-7; D is undetermined. The CDR3 is 13 residues long. Trimming took off 6 bases at V and 3 bases at J, with 12 bases between the two ends. In germline, CDR1 is SGHDN, CDR2 FVKESK. CDR3 coding DNA: TGTGCCAGCAGTTACTCGAAAGGCTACGAGCAGTACTTC. It yields the protein CASSYSKGYEQYF.

The V gene is TRBV19, the J gene TRBJ2-7; D may match TRBD1 or TRBD2 (6 bases each). Trimming took 8 bases from V and 6 from J, leaving 14 bases between them. CDR1 is LNHDA and CDR2 is SQIVND in the germline V gene (reference sequence). The CDR3 is 12 residues long. As DNA, the CDR3 is TGTGCCAGTCAAGGGGGGTCCCCCGAGCAGTACTTC. Translating it yields CASQGGSPEQYF.

This clonotype has ten or more counts. This rearrangement joins TRBV7-2 to TRBJ2-3, with 9 bases aligning to TRBD2. Trimming at V came to 4 bases and at J to 4 bases, leaving 9 bases not matched to a gene. Germline CDR1 and CDR2: SGHTA and FQGNSA. The length of the CDR3 is 16 residues. The CDR3 DNA is TGTGCCAGCAGCTCATGGCGGGGCGGGAGGGCAGATACGCAGTATTTT. It yields the protein CASSSWRGGRADTQYF.

The rearrangement joins TRBV5-1 to TRBJ2-7; D uncertain. The V end was cut by 4 bases, the J end by 3 bases, with 17 bases between. The V gene's germline CDR1 is SGHRS and CDR2 YFSETQ. This CDR3 has 15 residues. The CDR3 protein is CASSPDVLKGYEQYF. In nucleotides, the CDR3 is TGCGCCAGCAGCCCCGATGTCTTGAAGGGCTACGAGCAGTACTTC.

The chain couples TRBV10-3 to TRBJ2-3, with TRBD2 matching 10 bases. Germline-derived CDR1 and CDR2 are ENHRY and SYGVKD. This CDR3 has 16 residues. V was clipped by 3 bases and J by 4 bases; unmatched bases: 7. CDR3 nucleotides: TGTGCCATCAGTGATAGGGCTAGCGGGAGTGCAGATACGCAGTATTTT. Protein product: CAISDRASGSADTQYF.

The chain carries TRBV19 and TRBJ1-5; D may be TRBD1 (5 bases). The length of the CDR3 is 14 residues. V dropped 8 bases and J dropped 0 bases, with 11 bases sitting between them. Germline CDR1 reads LNHDA; CDR2 reads SQIVND (reference sequence). The CDR3 protein is CASGRGGSNQPQHF. CDR3 nucleotide sequence: TGTGCCAGTGGGCGCGGGGGTAGCAATCAGCCCCAGCATTTT.

This chain joins TRBV12-3 or TRBV12-4 and TRBJ2-1, with 8 bases fitting TRBD2. Germline trimming cut 6 bases from V and 0 bases from J; bases unmatched to any gene: 16. The CDR3 is 19 residues long. The CDR3 spells CASSVGISRGGISYNEQFF. The CDR3 region has the DNA TGTGCCAGCAGCGTAGGTATCAGTCGGGGGGGGATCTCCTACAATGAGCAGTTCTTC.

At least ten counts were recorded for this clonotype. The V gene is TRBV11-1, the J gene TRBJ2-7; D is possibly TRBD2 (6 bases). The CDR3 consists of 13 residues. The V end lost 3 bases, the J end lost 4 bases, and 10 bases lay between the germline ends. The germline V gene has CDR1 SGHAT and CDR2 FQDESV (reference sequence). CDR3 region: CASSFGTEYEQYF. In nucleotides, the CDR3 is TGTGCCAGCAGCTTCGGGACTGAGTACGAGCAGTACTTC.

This clonotype was observed at least ten times. The chain combines TRBV6-1 with TRBJ2-1, with 8 bases matching TRBD2. The CDR3 is 14 residues long. Germline lookup yields CDR1 MNHNS and CDR2 SASEGT. The J segment lost 8 bases and the V segment lost 6 bases, leaving 9 bases of the junction unmatched. The chain's CDR3 is CASRGLGDGYEQFF. DNA of the CDR3: TGTGCCAGCAGGGGACTAGGAGATGGTTATGAGCAGTTCTTC.

The V call is TRBV10-1, the J call TRBJ2-1; the D gene is possibly TRBD2 (6 bases). The CDR3 length is 11 residues. From germline, CDR1 is WNHNN and CDR2 SYGVQD (reference sequence). Trimming cost V 8 bases and J 10 bases, with 12 bases left between them. The CDR3 region is CASGGTAEQFF. In nucleotides, the CDR3 is TGCGCCAGCGGAGGGACTGCGGAGCAGTTCTTC.

The gene calls are TRBV7-9 and TRBJ2-3; 11 nucleotides agree with TRBD1. The CDR3 is made up of 19 amino acids. V lost 3 bases and J lost 3; bases outside the gene matches: 14. Germline CDR1 is SEHNR and CDR2 is FQNEAQ (reference sequence). The CDR3 DNA follows: TGTGCCAGCAGCTTTACTACCCTGGGACAGGGGGTTGAGACAGATACGCAGTATTTT. Protein product: CASSFTTLGQGVETDTQYF.